This T cell receptor beta chain appears in the sequencing data of a study of OX40 agonist ivuxolimab in advanced cancers. The study's findings and limits: Partial responders treated at 0.1-3.0 mg/kg exhibited clonal expansion among the lowest measured.

Using immunoSEQ multiplex PCR, the repertoire was profiled, and TCRdb retains in-frame clones only, with some absent. This sample has tens of thousands of clones, with roughly 85% found just once. On this clone itself: Its antigen is unknown.

Germline lookup yields CDR1 MNHNS and CDR2 SASEGT. CDR3 size: 15 residues. The ends lost 4 bases at V and 5 bases at J; junction bases unmatched: 5. This specimen consisted of CD4+ or CD8+ T cells sorted from blood, obtained in a trial of the OX40 agonist ivuxolimab. The TCR sequence derives from an adult with an advanced solid tumor such as melanoma, head and neck, liver or kidney cancer. V usage is TRBV6-1 and J usage is TRBJ2-7, with 13 nucleotides matching TRBD2. CDR3 residues: CASSGGLAGVDEQYF. CDR3 nucleotides: TGTGCCAGCAGTGGCGGACTAGCGGGAGTGGACGAGCAGTACTTC.